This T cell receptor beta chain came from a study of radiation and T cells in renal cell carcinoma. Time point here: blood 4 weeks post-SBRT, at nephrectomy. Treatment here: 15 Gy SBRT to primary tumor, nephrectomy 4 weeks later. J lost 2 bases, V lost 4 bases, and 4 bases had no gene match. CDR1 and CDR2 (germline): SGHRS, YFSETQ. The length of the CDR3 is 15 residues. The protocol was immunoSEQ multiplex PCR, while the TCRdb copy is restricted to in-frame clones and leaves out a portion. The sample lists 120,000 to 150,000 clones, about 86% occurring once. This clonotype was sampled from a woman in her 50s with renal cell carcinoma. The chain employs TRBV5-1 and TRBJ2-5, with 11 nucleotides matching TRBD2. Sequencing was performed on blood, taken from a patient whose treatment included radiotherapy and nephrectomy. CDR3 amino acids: CASSRGLAAQETQYF. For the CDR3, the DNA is TGCGCCAGCAGCCGGGGACTAGCGGCTCAAGAGACCCAGTACTTC.